One and the same sample provided the 30 T cell receptor beta chains below, sequenced in a study of read filtering for tumor transcriptome and immune sequencing. From 400 to 450 ng of RNA, a library with molecular barcoded alpha/delta and beta/gamma adaptors was made. TCRdb analysed the reads with MiXCR anew, one entry per CDR3 protein. The repertoire holds tens of thousands of distinct CDR3 sequences, around a fifth seen once, with roughly an eighth in the top ten. Sequences were obtained from a population of CD138-negative cells sorted from bone marrow. These receptors were obtained from a donor at least 40 years old with multiple myeloma.

The V call is TRBV11-2, the J call TRBJ2-7; the D gene is possibly TRBD1 (5 bases). The CDR3 is made up of 16 amino acids. Between the trimmed V and J ends, which lost 0 bases and 2 bases, there was a span of 14 bases. The germline CDR1 and CDR2 sequences are SGHAT and FQNNGV. The CDR3 region has the DNA TGTGCCAGCAGCTTAGATCTGGCAGGGAAACCCTACGAGCAGTACTTC. Encoded protein: CASSLDLAGKPYEQYF. Together with reference TRBV11-2 and TRBJ2-7, the CDR3 gives the full variable domain: EAGVAQSPRYKIIEKRQSVAFWCNPISGHATLYWYQQILGQGPKLLIQFQNNGVVDDSQLPKDRFSAERLKGVDSTLKIQPAKLEDSAVYLCASSLDLAGKPYEQYFGPGTRLTVT.

This clonotype was picked up many times. This rearrangement joins TRBV27 to TRBJ1-2, with D possibly matching TRBD1 (5 bases). With 5 bases removed from V and 1 base from J, the gap between germline ends came to 14 bases. Per germline, CDR1 MNHEY and CDR2 SMNVEV (reference sequence). The CDR3 consists of 15 residues. The CDR3 bases are TGTGCCAGCAGTGTAACAGGTCTACTTAACTATGGCTACACCTTC. Amino acid sequence: CASSVTGLLNYGYTF.

The chain uses TRBV5-1 and TRBJ2-3; 8 nucleotides align to TRBD2. The germline CDR1 and CDR2 sequences are SGHRS and YFSETQ. With V trimmed by 2 bases and J by 2 bases, 4 bases remained unmatched. The CDR3 length is 15 residues. DNA of the CDR3: TGCGCCAGCAGCTTAGGACTAGCTATCACAGATACGCAGTATTTT. It translates to CASSLGLAITDTQYF. The full variable domain, in which reference TRBV5-1 and TRBJ2-3 provide the parts outside the CDR3, is KAGVTQTPRYLIKTRGQQVTLSCSPISGHRSVSWYQQTPGQGLQFLFEYFSETQRNKGNFPGRFSGRQFSNSRSEMNVSTLELGDSALYLCASSLGLAITDTQYFGPGTRLTVL.

Comments on this clonotype: With only one base between it and a far larger clone, this is likely a read error. This chain uses TRBV6-5 with TRBJ1-1; D may be TRBD1 (6 bases). With the DNA end fitting TRBJ1-6 better, the J assignment may be wrong. The germline CDR1 and CDR2 sequences are MNHEY and SVGAGI. The CDR3 is 14 amino acids. The CDR3 loop is CAGSYYRQAVILHF. The CDR3 DNA reads as TGTGCCGGCAGTTACTATAGACAGGCCGTTATCCTCCACTTT.

This clonotype was counted a single time. J is TRBJ1-2 and V is TRBV7-9, with D uncertain. The CDR3 consists of 13 residues. The V gene lost 5 bases and the J gene lost 4 bases, with 11 bases spanning the gap. The V gene's germline CDR1 is SEHNR and CDR2 FQNEAQ (reference sequence). The CDR3 sequence: CASSLILGYGYTF. In nucleotides, the CDR3 is TGTGCCAGCAGCCTGATATTAGGCTATGGCTACACCTTC. The whole variable domain, remainder taken from reference TRBV7-9 and TRBJ1-2, is DTGVSQNPRHKITKRGQNVTFRCDPISEHNRLYWYRQTLGQGPEFLTYFQNEAQLEKSRLLSDRFSAERPKGSFSTLEIQRTEQGDSAMYLCASSLILGYGYTFGSGTRLTVV.

The genes are TRBV6-6 and TRBJ1-2; 10 nucleotides match TRBD1. With 5 bases clipped from V and 6 bases from J, the junction kept 3 bases outside the gene matches. Per the germline V gene, CDR1 is MNHNY and CDR2 is SVGAGI (reference sequence). This CDR3 is 13 amino acids long. In nucleotides, the CDR3 is TGTGCCAGCAGTGAGGACAGGGGGAATGGCTACACCTTC. It translates to CASSEDRGNGYTF.

About this clonotype itself: A far larger clone is one nucleotide away, so this likely arose from a read error. This CDR3 fails to terminate in the conserved phenylalanine or tryptophan, so it likely reflects a read error. The V and J genes are TRBV6-5 and TRBJ2-1, with D unclear. CDR1 MNHEY and CDR2 SVGAGI come from the germline V gene. The CDR3 contains 15 residues. Trimming pared 5 bases from V and 1 base from J, leaving 12 bases between. The CDR3 reads CASSDRVWSYNEQFS. DNA for the CDR3: TGTGCCAGCAGTGATCGGGTATGGTCCTACAATGAGCAGTTCTCC.

This clonotype was detected many times. The CDR3 loop is CATSDPGRRTNEQFF. The CDR3 coding sequence is TGTGCCACCAGCGACCCGGGACGCCGGACCAATGAGCAGTTCTTC. The chain couples TRBV24-1 to TRBJ2-1, with D perhaps being TRBD1 or TRBD2 (5 bases each). The V end lost 7 bases, the J end lost 6 bases, and 18 bases lay between the germline ends. This CDR3 contains 15 residues. CDR1 KGHDR and CDR2 SFDVKD come from the germline V gene.

This clonotype was counted ten times or more. J is TRBJ1-1 and V is TRBV20-1; D might be TRBD1 (5 bases). The CDR3 runs 14 residues. Germline V lookup: CDR1 DFQATT, CDR2 SNEGSKA (reference sequence). V lost 6 bases, J lost 2 bases, and 16 bases lay in between. CDR3 DNA sequence: TGCAGTGCCCCCCGTCGGCAGGGCAACACTGAAGCTTTCTTT. This encodes CSAPRRQGNTEAFF.

This clonotype was seen ten or more times. J is TRBJ2-1 and V is TRBV20-1; D possibly uses TRBD1 or TRBD2 (5 bases each). Per the germline V gene, CDR1 is DFQATT and CDR2 is SNEGSKA (reference sequence). Between the trimmed V and J ends, which lost 1 base and 2 bases, there was a span of 12 bases. The CDR3 length is 15 residues. DNA of the CDR3: TGCAGTGCTAGAGCTCGGGACCGCGCCTACAATGAGCAGTTCTTC. Translated, it gives CSARARDRAYNEQFF.

This clonotype occurred many times. CDR3 sequence: CASSLAGPGQTQYF. The CDR3 bases are TGTGCCAGCAGTTTGGCGGGGCCTGGACAGACCCAGTACTTC. J is TRBJ2-5 and V is TRBV28; perhaps TRBD2 as D (6 bases). Germline loops: CDR1 MDHEN, CDR2 SYDVKM. This CDR3 has 14 residues. With 3 bases removed from V and 6 bases from J, the gap between germline ends came to 14 bases.

This clonotype was observed at least ten times. This chain links TRBV5-1 with TRBJ1-1; 7 bases map to TRBD1. The junction had 4 bases not matched to a gene; V was cut back by 7 bases and J by 1 base. The germline V gene has CDR1 SGHRS and CDR2 YFSETQ. CDR3 length equals 13 residues. The CDR3 spells CASSGTENTEAFF. The CDR3 DNA follows: TGCGCCAGCTCCGGGACAGAGAACACTGAAGCTTTCTTT.

The table lists this clonotype with many counts. The genes are TRBV21-1 and TRBJ2-3; the tabulated D call, TRBD2, remains unverified against the DNA. TRBV21-1 is deemed a pseudogene. This CDR3 comprises 17 residues. The CDR3 protein is CASSETGTPTSTDTQYF. The CDR3 DNA reads as TGTGCCAGCAGCGAAACCGGGACTCCGACTAGCACAGATACGCAGTATTTT.

The gene calls are TRBV12-3 or TRBV12-4 and TRBJ1-3; D is ambiguous. Trimming stripped 6 bases from V and 2 bases from J, with 8 bases between. The CDR3 has 13 residues. CDR3 region: CASSLDAGNTIYF. CDR3 DNA sequence: TGTGCCAGCAGCCTAGACGCTGGAAACACCATATATTTT.

This clonotype was found many times. The chain is built from TRBV20-1 and TRBJ2-5; D tentatively fits TRBD1 or TRBD2 (5 bases each). CDR3 length equals 12 residues. V was pared by 3 bases and J by 5 bases, with 10 bases between. Germline V CDR1 and CDR2: DFQATT, SNEGSKA (reference sequence). The CDR3 protein is CSARTGRETQYF. CDR3 coding DNA: TGCAGTGCTAGGACGGGGCGGGAGACCCAGTACTTC.

This clonotype was found many times. The chain carries TRBV4-1 and TRBJ2-6; 8 nucleotides line up with TRBD1. Germline V gene lookup returns CDR1 MGHRA and CDR2 YSYEKL. This CDR3 has 17 amino acids. V lost 5 bases to trimming and J lost 0 bases; unmatched junction nucleotides: 6. In DNA, the CDR3 is TGCGCCAGCAGCTCGGGACAGGTTGGCTCTGGGGCCAACGTCCTGACTTTC. It specifies CASSSGQVGSGANVLTF.

In the case of this clonotype: Given the absence of the conserved phenylalanine or tryptophan at the CDR3 end, a read error is likely. The chain is built from TRBV2 and TRBJ2-3; D not resolved. Per germline, CDR1 SNHLY and CDR2 FYNNEI. V was shortened by 5 bases and J by 9 bases, with 21 bases between the two germline ends. There are 15 residues in the CDR3. The CDR3 region has the DNA TGTGCCAGCAGTTCCCGGGCCGACCCCCAATACACGCAGTATTCT. Translated, it gives CASSSRADPQYTQYS.

There are many counts of this clonotype. V usage is TRBV7-2 and J usage is TRBJ2-7; a weak D match, TRBD2 (7 bases). CDR1 and CDR2 from the germline V gene are SGHTA and FQGNSA. The germline V and J ends were trimmed by 4 bases and 1 base, with 14 bases remaining between them. CDR3 length: 15 amino acids. The CDR3 spells CASSSHGGPSYEQYF. CDR3 sequence (DNA): TGTGCCAGCAGCTCACACGGGGGGCCTTCCTACGAGCAGTACTTC.

This clonotype was seen more than once but under ten times. V gene TRBV6-1 combines with J gene TRBJ2-5, with 8 bases matching TRBD2. The CDR3 loop spans 15 amino acids. The V segment lost 2 bases and the J segment 2 bases; nucleotides outside the gene matches: 4. Germline V gene sequence: CDR1 MNHNS, CDR2 SASEGT. The CDR3 loop reads CASSEMTSAQETQYF. The DNA of the CDR3 is TGTGCCAGCAGTGAAATGACTAGCGCTCAAGAGACCCAGTACTTC.

On this clonotype itself: A much larger clone sits a single nucleotide away, making a read error possible. V is TRBV19 and J is TRBJ2-6; TRBD1 is a possible D gene (5 bases). The CDR3 runs 14 residues. Germline V gene lookup returns CDR1 LNHDA and CDR2 SQIVND (reference sequence). The CDR3 loop reads CASRRRSGADVLTF. CDR3 DNA sequence: TGTGCCAGTCGAAGGCGCTCTGGGGCCGACGTCCTGACTTTC.

This clonotype was observed a handful of times. This chain uses TRBV3-1 with TRBJ2-3; D is undetermined. V lost 3 bases and J 4 bases, leaving 2 bases between the germline ends. Per germline, CDR1 LGHDT and CDR2 YNNKEL (reference sequence). This CDR3 comprises 11 residues. The CDR3 nucleotides read TGTGCCAGCAGCCATGCAGATACGCAGTATTTT. It codes for CASSHADTQYF.

This clonotype was detected ten times or more. The chain links TRBV6-2 or TRBV6-3 to TRBJ1-1, with D unclear. CDR1 MNHEY and CDR2 SVGEGT come from the germline V gene. V gave up 8 bases and J gave up 3 bases, with 10 bases separating them. The CDR3 consists of 12 residues. Written as DNA, the CDR3 is TGTGCCAGCGTAGCATCGGACACTGAAGCTTTCTTT. This codes for CASVASDTEAFF.

At least ten counts were recorded for this clonotype. V gene TRBV3-1 combines with J gene TRBJ2-7, with no clear D. The CDR3 is 15 amino acids. Trimming shortened V by 1 base and J by 0 bases, and 10 bases separated the two germline ends. Germline CDR1 is LGHDT and CDR2 is YNNKEL (reference sequence). The CDR3: CASSQGSRFSYEQYF. DNA for the CDR3: TGTGCCAGCAGCCAAGGTTCCAGATTCTCCTACGAGCAGTACTTC.

The chain carries TRBV4-2 and TRBJ2-7; 7 bases map to TRBD1. Germline lookup yields CDR1 LGHNA and CDR2 YNFKEQ. CDR3 length: 17 residues. V was pared by 4 bases and J by 2 bases, with 14 bases of the junction left unmatched. The CDR3, as DNA: TGTGCCAGCAGCCCGCTTGGGACAGCCCCCAGAGCCTACGAGCAGTACTTC. It encodes CASSPLGTAPRAYEQYF.

This clonotype occurred a few times. The V call is TRBV2, the J call TRBJ1-4; D gene uncertain. Germline values: CDR1 SNHLY, CDR2 FYNNEI. The length of the CDR3 is 13 residues. Trimming shortened V by 1 base and J by 4 bases, and 4 bases separated the two germline ends. CDR3 amino acids: CASSEVRNEKLFF. CDR3 coding DNA: TGTGCCAGCAGTGAAGTTCGTAATGAAAAACTGTTTTTT.

About this clonotype: This clone may be a read error of a much larger clone one base away. The chain is built from TRBV15 and TRBJ1-4; D unclear. The CDR3 is 13 residues long. The germline CDR1 and CDR2 sequences are LNHNV and YYDKDF (reference sequence). The CDR3 is CTTSRAVGEKLFF. CDR3 in DNA: TGTACCACCAGCCGGGCCGTGGGTGAAAAACTGTTTTTT.

This clonotype occurred many times. This sequence joins TRBV24-1 and TRBJ2-1, with TRBD1 matching 11 bases. There are 15 residues in the CDR3. The V gene end was trimmed by 9 bases and the J gene end by 9 bases; junction bases not matched to a gene: 12. From germline, CDR1 is KGHDR and CDR2 SFDVKD. The CDR3 DNA reads TGTGCCACCGGGGGGACAGGGGGTGTGGATGGTGAGCAGTTCTTC. It codes for CATGGTGGVDGEQFF.

This clonotype has ten or more counts. The CDR3 protein is CASNKGRLAVAQYF. The CDR3 bases are TGTGCCAGCAACAAAGGGAGACTAGCGGTCGCGCAGTATTTT. The gene calls are TRBV6-2 or TRBV6-3 and TRBJ2-3, with TRBD2 matching 9 bases. The germline CDR1 and CDR2 sequences are MNHEY and SVGEGT. V lost 7 bases to trimming and J lost 10 bases; unmatched junction nucleotides: 12. This CDR3 is built from 14 residues.

A remark on this clonotype: The final CDR3 position lacks the conserved phenylalanine or tryptophan, pointing to a likely read error. Because the CDR3's place on the DNA is in doubt, the DNA is left out and the CDR3 is given as listed by TCRdb. V and J are TRBV5-1 and TRBJ1-1. Germline-derived CDR1 and CDR2 are SGHRS and YFSETQ. A total of 11 residues make up the CDR3, ends included. The CDR3 reads CASSDSTEASS.

This clonotype was detected many times. This chain connects TRBV5-1 to TRBJ1-2; a weak D match, TRBD1 (5 bases). The V gene lost 0 bases and the J gene lost 7 bases, with 7 bases spanning the gap. CDR1 is SGHRS and CDR2 is YFSETQ in the germline V gene. CDR3 length equals 12 residues. The CDR3 coding sequence is TGCGCCAGCAGCTTGGAAGGGGTTGGCTACACCTTC. Encoded protein: CASSLEGVGYTF.